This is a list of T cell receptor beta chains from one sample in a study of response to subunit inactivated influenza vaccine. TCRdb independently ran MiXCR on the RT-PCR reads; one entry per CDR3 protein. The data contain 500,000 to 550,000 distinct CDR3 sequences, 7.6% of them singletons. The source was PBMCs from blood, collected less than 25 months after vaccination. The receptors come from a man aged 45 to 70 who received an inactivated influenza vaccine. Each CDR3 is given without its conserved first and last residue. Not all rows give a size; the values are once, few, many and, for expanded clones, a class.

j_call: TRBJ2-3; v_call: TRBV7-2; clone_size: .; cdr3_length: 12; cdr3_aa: ASSLGLSPDTQY
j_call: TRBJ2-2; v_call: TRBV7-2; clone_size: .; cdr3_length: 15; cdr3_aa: ASSLSHVRRITGELF
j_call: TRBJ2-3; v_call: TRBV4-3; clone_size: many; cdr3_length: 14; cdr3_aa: ASSQDLTGGVDTQY
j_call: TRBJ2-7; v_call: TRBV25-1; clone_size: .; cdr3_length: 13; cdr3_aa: ASSESGPSSYEQY
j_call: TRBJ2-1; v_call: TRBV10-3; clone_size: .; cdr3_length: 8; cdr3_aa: AIGGNEQF
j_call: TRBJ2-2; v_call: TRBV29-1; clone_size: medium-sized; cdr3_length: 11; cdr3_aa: SVPFRGTGELF
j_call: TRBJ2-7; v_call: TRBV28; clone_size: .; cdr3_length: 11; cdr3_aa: ASSPEDTYEQY
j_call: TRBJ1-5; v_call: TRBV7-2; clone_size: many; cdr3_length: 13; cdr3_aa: ASSLGGQYKEPQH
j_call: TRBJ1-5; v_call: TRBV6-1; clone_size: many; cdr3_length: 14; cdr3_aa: ASSEDSLVSNQPQH
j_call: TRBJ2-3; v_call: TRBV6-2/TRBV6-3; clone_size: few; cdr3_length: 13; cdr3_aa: ASSYSRTDTDTQY
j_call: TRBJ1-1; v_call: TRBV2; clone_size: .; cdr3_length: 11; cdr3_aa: ASRRSGAERAF
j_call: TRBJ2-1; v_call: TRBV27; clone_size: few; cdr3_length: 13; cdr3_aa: ASSLFGQGGYEQF
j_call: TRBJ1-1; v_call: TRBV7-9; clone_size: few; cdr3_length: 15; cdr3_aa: ASSLRSPGQGNSEAF
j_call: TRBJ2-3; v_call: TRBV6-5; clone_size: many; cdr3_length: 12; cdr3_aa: ASSYDGSRNTQY
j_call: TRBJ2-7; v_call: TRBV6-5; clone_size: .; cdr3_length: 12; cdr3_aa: ASSYRADSYEQY
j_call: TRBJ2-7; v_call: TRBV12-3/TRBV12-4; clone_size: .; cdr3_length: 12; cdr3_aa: ASSLEGATYEQY
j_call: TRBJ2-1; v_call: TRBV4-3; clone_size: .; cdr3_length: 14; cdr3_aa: ASSLLPGGPGDEQF
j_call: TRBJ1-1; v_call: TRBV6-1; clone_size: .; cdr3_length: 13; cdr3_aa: ASTLTARQHTEAF
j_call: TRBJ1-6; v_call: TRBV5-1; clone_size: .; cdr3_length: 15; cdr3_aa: ASSLAGTGTYNSPLH
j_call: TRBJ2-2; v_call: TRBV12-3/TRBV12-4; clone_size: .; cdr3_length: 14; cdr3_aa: ASSRPGTGATGELF
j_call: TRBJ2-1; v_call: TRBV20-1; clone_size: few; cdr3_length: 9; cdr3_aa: SADKRDEQF
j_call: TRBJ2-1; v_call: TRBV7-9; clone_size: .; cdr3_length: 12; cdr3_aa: ASSLTAGPLEQF
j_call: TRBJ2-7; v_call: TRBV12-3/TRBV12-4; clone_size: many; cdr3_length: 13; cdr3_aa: ASSSPGLETYEQY
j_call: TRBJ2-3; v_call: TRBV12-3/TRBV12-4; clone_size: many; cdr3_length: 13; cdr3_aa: ASSLEGLVADTQY
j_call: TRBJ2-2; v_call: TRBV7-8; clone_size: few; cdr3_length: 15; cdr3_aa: ASSLGLAGWWTGELF
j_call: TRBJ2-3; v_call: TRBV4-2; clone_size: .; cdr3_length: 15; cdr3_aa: ASSPGQLVPPQYTQY
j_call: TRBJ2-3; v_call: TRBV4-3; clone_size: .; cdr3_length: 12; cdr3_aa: ASSRGEGPDTQY
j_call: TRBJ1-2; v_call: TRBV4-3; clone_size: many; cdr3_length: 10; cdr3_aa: ASSQGNGGYT
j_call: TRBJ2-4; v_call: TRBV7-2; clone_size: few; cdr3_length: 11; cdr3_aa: ASSRDNKNIQY
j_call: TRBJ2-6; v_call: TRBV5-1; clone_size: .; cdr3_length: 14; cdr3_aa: ASSLPQGAGANVLT
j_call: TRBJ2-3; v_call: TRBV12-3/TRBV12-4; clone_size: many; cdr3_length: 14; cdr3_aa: ASSLIRGTSTDTQY
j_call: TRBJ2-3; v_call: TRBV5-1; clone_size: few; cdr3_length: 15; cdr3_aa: ASSLARVLASTDTQY
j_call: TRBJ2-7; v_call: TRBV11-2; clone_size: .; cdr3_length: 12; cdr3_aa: ASSLGVLGDEQY
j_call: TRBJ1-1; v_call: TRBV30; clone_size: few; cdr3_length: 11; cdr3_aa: AWNLGGYTEAF
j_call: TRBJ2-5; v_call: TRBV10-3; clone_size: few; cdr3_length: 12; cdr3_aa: AISRDRAEETQY
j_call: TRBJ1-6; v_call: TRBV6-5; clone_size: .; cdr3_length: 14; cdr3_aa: ASSFLPAGLDSPLH
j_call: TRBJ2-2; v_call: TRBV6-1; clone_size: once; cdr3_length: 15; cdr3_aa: ASTRYRTSGKTGELF
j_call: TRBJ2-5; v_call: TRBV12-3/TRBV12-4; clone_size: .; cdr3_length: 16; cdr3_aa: ASSSPGWVAGPQETQY
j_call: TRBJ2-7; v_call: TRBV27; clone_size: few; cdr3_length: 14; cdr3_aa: ASSPLHRTGVYEQY
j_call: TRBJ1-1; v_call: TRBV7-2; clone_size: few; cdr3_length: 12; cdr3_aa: ASSPLGGQAEAF
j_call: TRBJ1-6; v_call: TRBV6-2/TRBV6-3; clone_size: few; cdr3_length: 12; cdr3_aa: ASRPPGQNSPLH
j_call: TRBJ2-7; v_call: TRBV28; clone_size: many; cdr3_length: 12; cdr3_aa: ASSLLDHSYEQY
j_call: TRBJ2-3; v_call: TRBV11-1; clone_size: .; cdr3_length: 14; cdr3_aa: ASRGGGAVGTDTQY
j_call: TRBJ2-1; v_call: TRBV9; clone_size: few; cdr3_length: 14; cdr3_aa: ASSVGIPTLYNEQF
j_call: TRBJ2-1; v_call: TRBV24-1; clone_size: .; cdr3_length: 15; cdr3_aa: ATSDRARSRGFNEQF
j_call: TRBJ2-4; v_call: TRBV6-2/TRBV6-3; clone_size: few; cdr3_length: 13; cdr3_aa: ASSYLDRVRNIQY
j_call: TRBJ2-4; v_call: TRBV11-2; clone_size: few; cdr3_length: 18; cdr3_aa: ASSFRQGSWSSGAKNIQY
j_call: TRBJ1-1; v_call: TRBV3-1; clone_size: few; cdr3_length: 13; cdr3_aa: ASSQGPVMNTEAF
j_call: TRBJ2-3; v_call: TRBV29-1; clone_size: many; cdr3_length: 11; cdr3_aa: SVDTRGTDTQY
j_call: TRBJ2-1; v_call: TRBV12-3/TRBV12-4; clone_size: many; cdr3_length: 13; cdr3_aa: ASSFLAGGRNEQF
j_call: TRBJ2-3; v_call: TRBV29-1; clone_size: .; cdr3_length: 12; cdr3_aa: IVSPMSGGDTQY
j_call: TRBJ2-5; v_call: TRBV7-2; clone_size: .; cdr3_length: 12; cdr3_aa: ASSFQAGAETQY
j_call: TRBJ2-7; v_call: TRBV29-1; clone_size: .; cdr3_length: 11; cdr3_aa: SARGGGLVEQY
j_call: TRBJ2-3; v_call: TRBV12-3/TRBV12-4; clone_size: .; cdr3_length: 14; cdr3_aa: ASSREDSRFADTQY
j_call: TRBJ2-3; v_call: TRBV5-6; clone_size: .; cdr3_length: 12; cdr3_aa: ASSLTLRPDTQY
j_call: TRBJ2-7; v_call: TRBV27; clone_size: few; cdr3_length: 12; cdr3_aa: ASSSTTGGDEQY
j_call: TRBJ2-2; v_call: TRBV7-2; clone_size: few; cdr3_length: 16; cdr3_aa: ASSFARTGTPNTGELF